This note documents a single T cell receptor (beta chain) sequence. Its antigen is currently unknown. Use of 60 Vbeta and 13 Jbeta primers characterized the PCR. Sequencing used immunoSEQ multiplex PCR; TCRdb keeps in-frame clones, though not all of them. The sample yields fewer than 200,000 clones, over 65% seen once. The data were obtained in a study of cytomegalovirus exposure and HLA in healthy donors. Whole-study findings and limits: After further analysis at a later stage, under 20,000 TCR beta sequences were associated with HLA alleles at 0.05 false discovery rate. By a later analysis, the bulk of CMV-associated TCR beta chains appeared HLA-restricted.

CDR1 and CDR2 (germline): SGHRS, YFSETQ. This CDR3 is 16 amino acids long. V shed 4 bases, J shed 1 base, and the junction held 10 bases outside the gene matches. The V gene is TRBV5-1, the J gene TRBJ2-5; 7 nucleotides line up with TRBD1. The TCR originated in a man aged 60 to 75 in good health and CMV-seronegative. Specimen: PBMCs. The DNA for the CDR3 is TGCGCCAGCAGCCCGAGGGACAGAACATCCCAAGAGACCCAGTACTTC. It specifies CASSPRDRTSQETQYF.